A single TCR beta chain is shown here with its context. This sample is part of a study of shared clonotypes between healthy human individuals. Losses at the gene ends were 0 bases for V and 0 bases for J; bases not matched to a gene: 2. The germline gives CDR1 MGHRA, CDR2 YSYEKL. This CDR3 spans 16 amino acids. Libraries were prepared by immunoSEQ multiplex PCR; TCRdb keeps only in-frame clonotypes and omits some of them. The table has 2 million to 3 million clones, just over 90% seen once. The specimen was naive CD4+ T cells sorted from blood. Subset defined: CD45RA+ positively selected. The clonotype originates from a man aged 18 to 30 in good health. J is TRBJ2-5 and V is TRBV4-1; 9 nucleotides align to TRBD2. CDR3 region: CASSQDASGNQETQYF. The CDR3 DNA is TGCGCCAGCAGCCAAGATGCTAGCGGGAACCAAGAGACCCAGTACTTC.